Listed below are T cell receptor beta chains from one sample, sequenced in a study of T-cell memory formation after mild COVID-19. MiXCR was run by TCRdb on the 5' RACE reads, yielding one entry per CDR3 protein. The sample has about 340,000 distinct CDR3 sequences; around a sixth are singletons. Sequencing was carried out using PBMCs or a T cell subset sorted from them (not recorded which). The receptors derive from a man aged 18 to 30 who had mild COVID-19 (a few samples of this study predate the infection). Cell type and time point are not known. Each CDR3 is given with its conserved first and last residue. The D gene is left open where the match is weak. Only some rows state a clone size, as once, few, many or a class for expanded clones.

d_gene,v_gene,len,abundance,j_gene,CDR3nt,CDR3aa
.,TRBV5-8,14,once,TRBJ2-3,TGTGCCAGCAGCTTGGGGGACTTCACAGATACGCAGTATTTT,CASSLGDFTDTQYF
TRBD2,TRBV4-3,18,few,TRBJ2-1,TGCGCCAGCAGCCAAGATTTTGGTAGCGGGGGGGCCTCCAATGAGCAGTTCTTC,CASSQDFGSGGASNEQFF
.,TRBV6-5,14,.,TRBJ1-1,TGTGCCAGCAGTTACGAGGGCTTGAACACTGAAGCTTTCTTT,CASSYEGLNTEAFF
.,TRBV5-1,14,.,TRBJ1-1,TGCGCCAGCAGCCCCCAGAGTGGGAACACTGAAGCTTTCTTT,CASSPQSGNTEAFF
.,TRBV7-9,14,.,TRBJ1-1,TGTGCCAGCAGCTCGGGTCCCGGGAGCACTGAAGCTTTCTTT,CASSSGPGSTEAFF
.,TRBV7-3,13,few,TRBJ2-1,TGTGCCAGCAGCTTCAGCCCGGGGGTTGAGCAGTTCTTC,CASSFSPGVEQFF
TRBD1,TRBV5-1,13,few,TRBJ2-5,TGCGCCAGCAGCAACGACAGGGCCGGGACCCAGTACTTC,CASSNDRAGTQYF
.,TRBV5-1,14,many,TRBJ2-5,TGCGCCAGCAGCTTGGGAGTCGACCAAGAGACCCAGTACTTC,CASSLGVDQETQYF
.,TRBV5-1,15,few,TRBJ1-1,TGCGCCAGCAGCTTGGAGACTCACAGGGAGGGTGAAGCTTTCTTT,CASSLETHREGEAFF
.,TRBV6-6,17,many,TRBJ2-3,TGTGCCAGCAGTAGACTTTCGGGGGGCCAGACCGCAGATACGCAGTATTTT,CASSRLSGGQTADTQYF
TRBD1,TRBV2,12,few,TRBJ1-2,TGTGCCATCCGGGGGACAGGAGAAAGAGGCACCTTC,CAIRGTGERGTF
.,TRBV10-3,13,.,TRBJ2-2,TGTGCCATCAGGATACCAATCACCGGGGAGCTGTTTTTT,CAIRIPITGELFF
TRBD2,TRBV5-1,16,.,TRBJ2-2,TGCGCCAGCAGCTCCGGACTAGCCACGAACACCGGGGAGCTGTTTTTT,CASSSGLATNTGELFF
.,TRBV7-9,15,many,TRBJ1-4,TGTGCCAGCAGCTTCGGATGGGCAACTAATGAAAAACTGTTTTTT,CASSFGWATNEKLFF
.,TRBV5-1,13,few,TRBJ2-6,TGCGCCAGCCGCGACCCTGGGGCCAACGTCCTGACTTTC,CASRDPGANVLTF
TRBD1,TRBV20-1,15,.,TRBJ2-3,TGCAGTGCTTCCACGGACAGGGGAAGGACAGATACGCAGTATTTT,CSASTDRGRTDTQYF
TRBD1,TRBV4-1,14,.,TRBJ1-2,TGCGCCAGCAGCCCCGACTACAGGGGACATGGCTACACCTTC,CASSPDYRGHGYTF
.,TRBV7-3,15,few,TRBJ2-3,TGTGCCAGCAGCTTAAGGTTCACAGGCACAGATACGCAGTATTTT,CASSLRFTGTDTQYF
.,TRBV6-5,17,many,TRBJ1-1,TGTGCCAGCAGTTTCTCTATGAGGGGAGGCCTGAACACTGAAGCTTTCTTT,CASSFSMRGGLNTEAFF
.,TRBV12-3/TRBV12-4,11,few,TRBJ2-5,TGTGCCAGCAGTTCTATCGGGACCCAGTACTTC,CASSSIGTQYF
.,TRBV5-6,18,.,TRBJ2-6,TGTGCCAGCAGCTTTGGGCGGATCTCATTCTCTGGGGCCAACGTCCTGACTTTC,CASSFGRISFSGANVLTF
TRBD2,TRBV7-2,15,many,TRBJ2-5,TGTGCCAGCAGCTCCCTAGCGGGTAACCAAGAGACCCAGTACTTC,CASSSLAGNQETQYF
.,TRBV7-9,14,many,TRBJ2-3,TGTGCCAGCAGCTTAGAGGGTTGGCCAGATACGCAGTATTTT,CASSLEGWPDTQYF
.,TRBV6-5,13,many,TRBJ2-3,TGTGCCAGCAGTTACAACAGCCGGGATACGCAGTATTTT,CASSYNSRDTQYF
TRBD2,TRBV27,15,.,TRBJ2-1,TGTGCCAGCAGTCAAAGCGGGGGGTCCCCCGGGGAGCAGTTCTTC,CASSQSGGSPGEQFF
.,TRBV10-3,14,.,TRBJ1-5,TGTGCCATCAGAGGGGAATTAAGCAATCAGCCCCAGCATTTT,CAIRGELSNQPQHF
.,TRBV5-4,14,.,TRBJ1-6,TGTGCCAGCAGCTTGCGACAGACCAATTCACCCCTCCACTTT,CASSLRQTNSPLHF
.,TRBV9,15,few,TRBJ2-3,TGTGCCAGCAGCGTAGATGGCACCACGGGACATACGCAGTATTTT,CASSVDGTTGHTQYF
TRBD1,TRBV5-4,15,few,TRBJ1-6,TGTGCCAGCAGCCGCGGGACAGGGGTTTGGTCACCCCTCCACTTT,CASSRGTGVWSPLHF
TRBD1,TRBV7-2,15,.,TRBJ1-1,TGTGCCAGCAGCCCTAGACAGGGGTCGCGTACTGAAGCTTTCTTT,CASSPRQGSRTEAFF
.,TRBV30,12,few,TRBJ1-3,TGTGCCTGGATGGGCCTTTCAGGCACCATATATTTT,CAWMGLSGTIYF
TRBD2,TRBV4-3,15,many,TRBJ2-5,TGCGCCAGCAGCCAAGATCGGGGGGGTCAAGAGACCCAGTACTTC,CASSQDRGGQETQYF
.,TRBV28,14,.,TRBJ1-1,TGTGCCAGCAGTTTCGAAGGCGGCTACACTGAAGCTTTCTTT,CASSFEGGYTEAFF
TRBD1,TRBV6-5,15,.,TRBJ2-1,TGTGCCAGCAGTGAGGGGACAGGGATTTTCAATGAGCAGTTCTTC,CASSEGTGIFNEQFF
TRBD2,TRBV27,14,few,TRBJ2-1,TGTGCCAGCAGTTTTTACGGGGGGGCAGGAGAGCAGTTCTTC,CASSFYGGAGEQFF
.,TRBV6-5,15,.,TRBJ1-6,TGTGCCAGCAGACCTCCCGGGACAAACCTATCACCCCTCCACTTT,CASRPPGTNLSPLHF
TRBD1,TRBV5-4,14,.,TRBJ2-1,TGTGCCAGCAGCTCCCCCCGGACAGGGGACGAGCAGTTCTTC,CASSSPRTGDEQFF
TRBD2,TRBV20-1,14,.,TRBJ2-2,TGCAGTGCTAGACCTAGCGGGGTCCCCGGGGAGCTGTTTTTT,CSARPSGVPGELFF
.,TRBV9,13,.,TRBJ1-6,TGTGCCAGCAGCCCACACTCTACAGAGGACATAAACTTT,CASSPHSTEDINF
TRBD1,TRBV11-2,18,.,TRBJ1-6,TGTGCCAGCAGCCCCGGATGGCTCGCGACAGGGAATAATTCACCCCTCCACTTT,CASSPGWLATGNNSPLHF
.,TRBV7-6,13,many,TRBJ2-7,TGTGCCAGCAGTTTCGGGCCTCCCTACGAGCAGTACTTC,CASSFGPPYEQYF
TRBD2,TRBV12-3/TRBV12-4,16,few,TRBJ2-2,TGTGCCAGCAGTTTAACGGGGGGGTATGACACCGGGGAGCTGTTTTTT,CASSLTGGYDTGELFF
.,TRBV5-4,12,many,TRBJ2-3,TGTGCCAGCAGCACCTACACAGATACGCAGTATTTT,CASSTYTDTQYF
.,TRBV30,15,many,TRBJ1-1,TGTGCCTGGAAACAGATCCTAGCTATGAACACTGAAGCTTTCTTT,CAWKQILAMNTEAFF
.,TRBV27,14,few,TRBJ2-7,TGTGCCAGCAGTTTATCGAACCTAGATGGCGAGCAGTACTTC,CASSLSNLDGEQYF
.,TRBV20-1,14,.,TRBJ2-4,TGCAGTGCTAGACCCTCGTCAGGGGCGAACATTCAGTACTTC,CSARPSSGANIQYF
TRBD1,TRBV7-2,14,.,TRBJ2-5,TGTGCCAGCAGCCGAGACAGGGTACAAGAGACCCAGTACTTC,CASSRDRVQETQYF
.,TRBV12-3/TRBV12-4,16,many,TRBJ2-2,TGTGCCAGCTCCCCCTCCAGGACTTATAACACCGGGGAGCTGTTTTTT,CASSPSRTYNTGELFF
.,TRBV29-1,10,.,TRBJ2-1,TGCAGCGTTGAAGATGGCGAGCAGTTCTTC,CSVEDGEQFF
.,TRBV6-5,16,.,TRBJ1-6,TGTGCCAGCAGTTACTCGAGTCCAGGGACATATTCACCCCTCCACTTT,CASSYSSPGTYSPLHF
TRBD2,TRBV4-2,18,.,TRBJ2-1,TGTGCCAGCAGCCGAGGACTAGCGGGGGGCCTCTCCTACAATGAGCAGTTCTTC,CASSRGLAGGLSYNEQFF